The T cell receptor (beta chain) under discussion was sequenced for a study of response to subunit inactivated influenza vaccine listed by TCRdb under 2018. Study-level background: The study used deep quantitative T cell receptor repertoire profiling to track responses to a trivalent subunit inactivated influenza vaccine.

The paper as a whole reports these results and caveats: The authors suggested that each seasonal influenza vaccination may recruit only a limited number of new T cells.

The method was RT-PCR. For sequencing, an Illumina HiSeq 2500 was employed. TCRdb trimmed the raw reads at Q25, called clones with MiXCR and kept productive beta chains. When rows share a CDR3 protein, they turn into one entry using the most common DNA and genes. The sample table records about 570,000 distinct CDR3 sequences; around 10% of these occur just once. The top ten clonotypes cover roughly 9.6% of the sample. A few counts support this clonotype. Its antigen is unknown. Base qualities were left out, and no much larger clone turns up one base away. Trimming accounts for 3 bases at V and 0 bases at J, while the number of junction bases matched to no gene is 10. The germline V gene provides CDR1 MGHRA and CDR2 YSYEKL. Its CDR3 holds 18 amino acids, cysteine through phenylalanine. Just the 54-base CDR3 DNA is kept, in frame starting at base 1. The same data also contributed to another study, on T cells expressing NK-cell markers. From the second report: 5'RACE template switching, by which a universal primer site and unique molecular identifiers were added, was used to make TCR beta cDNA libraries. Fewer than ten donors provided sorted CD3+CD56+NKG2C+, CD3+CD56+NKG2C- and CD3+CD56-NKG2C+ T-cell subsets, whose TCR beta-chain repertoires were profiled. Among the eight sequenced donors, only one was HCMV-seronegative, while the other seven were HCMV-seropositive. In several experiments an anti-gammadeltaTCR antibody was added to restrict sorting to alphabetaTCR-expressing T cells. In more than five donors, the dominant CD3+CD56+NKG2C+ clonotypes were found to rank among the top 10 CD8+ clonotypes and to make up about 1.0-7.5% of CD8+ T cells. Those dominant clonotypes were again the most abundant among CD3+CD56-NKG2C+ cells in a few donors, at roughly 28.3-60.1%. Whether the expanded NKG2C-expressing T cell clones were specific for HCMV antigens was left unclear. All eight donors whose samples were sequenced were randomly selected healthy volunteers, three of them men and five women. A commercial ELISA kit detecting HCMV-specific IgG in serum was used to determine HCMV serostatus. Peripheral blood mononuclear cells were isolated from blood by Ficoll density gradient centrifugation. For roughly six donors, bulk peripheral blood T-cell repertoires were additionally sequenced from unsorted PBMC. cDNA synthesis was primed from the TCR beta constant segment and was followed by two successive PCR amplification steps. The libraries were sequenced on Illumina HiSeq 2000/2500, MiSeq or NextSeq, producing 2 x 150 bp reads. MIGEC was used to demultiplex reads and group reads by UMI, and MiTCR was used to assemble and quantify clonotypes. To remove erroneous sequences, TCR cDNA sequences were retained only when supported by two or more reads. The tcR package was used for downstream repertoire analysis, and clonotypes were matched across fractions by CDR3 nucleotide sequence plus V segment. VDJmatch was used to annotate antigen specificity against VDJdb, with one amino acid substitution in CDR3 permitted.

This chain joins TRBV4-1 to TRBJ2-3, and 9 junction bases match TRBD1. This TCR derives from a man in his fifties who received an inactivated influenza vaccine. Donor details come from another sample of the same person, matched by shared clones. The source was PBMCs from blood, collected on the day of vaccination. The CDR3 protein sequence reads: CASSHGTGGTISTDTQYF. The DNA reads TGCGCCAGCAGCCATGGAACAGGGGGCACCATTAGCACAGATACGCAGTATTTT.